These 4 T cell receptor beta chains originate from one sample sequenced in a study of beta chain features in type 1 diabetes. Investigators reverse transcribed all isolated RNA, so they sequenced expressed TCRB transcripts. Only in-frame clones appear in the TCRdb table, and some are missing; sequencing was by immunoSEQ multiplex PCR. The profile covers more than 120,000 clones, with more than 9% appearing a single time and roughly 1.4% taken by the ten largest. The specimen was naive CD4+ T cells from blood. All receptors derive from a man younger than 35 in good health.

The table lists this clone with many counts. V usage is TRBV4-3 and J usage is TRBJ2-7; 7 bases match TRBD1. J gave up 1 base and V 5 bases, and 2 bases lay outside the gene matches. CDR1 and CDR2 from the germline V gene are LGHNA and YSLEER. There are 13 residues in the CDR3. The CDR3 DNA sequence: TGCGCCAGCAGCAAGGGACAGTCCTACGAGCAGTACTTC. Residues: CASSKGQSYEQYF.

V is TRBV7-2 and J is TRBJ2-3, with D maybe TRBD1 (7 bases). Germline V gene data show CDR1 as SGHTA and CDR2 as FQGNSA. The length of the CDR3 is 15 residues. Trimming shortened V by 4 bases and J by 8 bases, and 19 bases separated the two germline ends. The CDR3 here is CASSSQGGPSGTQYF. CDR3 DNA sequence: TGTGCCAGCAGCTCTCAGGGGGGCCCCTCAGGTACGCAGTATTTT. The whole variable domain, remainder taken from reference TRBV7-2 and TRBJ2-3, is GAGVSQSPSNKVTEKGKDVELRCDPISGHTALYWYRQSLGQGLEFLIYFQGNSAPDKSGLPSDRFSAERTGGSVSTLTIQRTQQEDSAVYLCASSSQGGPSGTQYFGPGTRLTVL.

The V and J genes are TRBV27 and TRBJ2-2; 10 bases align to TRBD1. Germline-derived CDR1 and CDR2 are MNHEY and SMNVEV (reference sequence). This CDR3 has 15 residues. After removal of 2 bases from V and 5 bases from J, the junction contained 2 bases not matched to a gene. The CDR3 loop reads CASSLRGQGTGELFF. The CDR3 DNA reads TGTGCCAGCAGTTTAAGGGGACAGGGGACCGGGGAGCTGTTTTTT.

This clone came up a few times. The CDR3 DNA is TGTGCCAGCTCACCTAATAGCGGGGGAAACACCGGGGAGCTGTTTTTT. Its protein product is CASSPNSGGNTGELFF. This chain links TRBV18 with TRBJ2-2; 9 bases align to TRBD2. CDR1 and CDR2 from the germline V gene are KGHSH and LQKENI. There are 16 residues in the CDR3. V shed 3 bases and J 2 bases; nucleotides not matched to a gene: 4.